The sequence of this T cell receptor beta chain was determined in a study of shared clonotypes between healthy human individuals. This clone appeared a single time. This table comes from immunoSEQ multiplex PCR, and its TCRdb copy is limited to in-frame clones, with some not included. In the table there are approximately 1,500,000 clones, roughly 95% of which are singletons. Germline-derived CDR1 and CDR2 are MNHEY and SMNVEV (reference sequence). V was pared by 5 bases and J by 2 bases, with 4 bases of the junction left unmatched. The CDR3 covers 16 residues. Source material: naive CD4+ T cells sorted from blood. Described subset: CD45RA+ positively selected. The J gene is TRBJ2-6, the V gene TRBV27; the match to TRBD1 covers 9 bases. This TCR was recovered from a man aged 30 to 45 in good health. CDR3 in DNA: TGTGCCAGCAGTCCACGGGACAGGGCTGGGGCCAACGTCCTGACTTTC. Translating gives CASSPRDRAGANVLTF.